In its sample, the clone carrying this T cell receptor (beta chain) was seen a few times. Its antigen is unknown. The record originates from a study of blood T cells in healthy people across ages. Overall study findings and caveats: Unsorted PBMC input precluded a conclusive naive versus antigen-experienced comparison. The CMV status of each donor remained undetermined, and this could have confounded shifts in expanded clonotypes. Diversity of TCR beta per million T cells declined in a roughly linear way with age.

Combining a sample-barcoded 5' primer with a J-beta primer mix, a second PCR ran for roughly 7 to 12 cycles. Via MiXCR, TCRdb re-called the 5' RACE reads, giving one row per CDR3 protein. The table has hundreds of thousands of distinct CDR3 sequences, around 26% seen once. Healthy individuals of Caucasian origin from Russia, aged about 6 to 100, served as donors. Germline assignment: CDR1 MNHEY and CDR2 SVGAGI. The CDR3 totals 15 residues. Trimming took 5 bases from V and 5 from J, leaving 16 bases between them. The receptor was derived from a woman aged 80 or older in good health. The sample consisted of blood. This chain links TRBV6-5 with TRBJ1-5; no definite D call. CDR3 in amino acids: CASSPLLAGDQPQHF. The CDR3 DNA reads TGTGCCAGCAGTCCCCTTTTGGCGGGAGATCAGCCCCAGCATTTT.